The T cell receptor beta chain described here comes from a study of cytotoxic CD8 clonotypes in ibrutinib-treated CLL. Study at large: Responses comprised 25 or so partial and 2 complete; at median roughly 70 months, about 15 remained remitted and some 12 progressed. Study-wide results and caveats: Public clonotypes, an uncommon group, contracted or remained stable on treatment.

This CDR3 comprises 14 residues. Per germline, CDR1 SGDLS and CDR2 YYNGEE. The V end lost 0 bases, the J end lost 3 bases, and 7 bases lay between the germline ends. To note about this clone: The antigen is undetermined.

Assay used: immunoSEQ multiplex PCR; TCRdb lists only in-frame clones, some missing. The sample contains some 130,000 clones, approximately 85% of which appear only once. The chain has TRBV9 and TRBJ2-1, with D possibly matching TRBD1 (5 bases). This receptor was taken from a human donor with chronic lymphocytic leukemia. Sequenced material: PBMCs, taken after 24 months of ibrutinib treatment. CDR3 loop: CASSVEGIYNEQFF. CDR3 DNA sequence: TGTGCCAGCAGCGTAGAGGGGATCTACAATGAGCAGTTCTTC.